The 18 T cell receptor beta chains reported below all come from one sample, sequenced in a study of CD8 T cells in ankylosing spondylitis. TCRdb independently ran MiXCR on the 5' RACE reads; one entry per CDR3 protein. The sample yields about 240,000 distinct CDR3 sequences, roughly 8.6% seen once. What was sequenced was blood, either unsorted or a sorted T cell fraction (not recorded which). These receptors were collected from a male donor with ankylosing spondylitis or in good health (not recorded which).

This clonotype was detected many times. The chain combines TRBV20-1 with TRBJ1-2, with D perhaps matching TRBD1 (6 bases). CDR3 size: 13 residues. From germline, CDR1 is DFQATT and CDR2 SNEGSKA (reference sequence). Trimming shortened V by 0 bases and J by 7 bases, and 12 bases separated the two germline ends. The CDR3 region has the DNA TGCAGTGCTAGAGAGCCGGGACAAGGTGGCTACACCTTC. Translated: CSAREPGQGGYTF.

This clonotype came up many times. The CDR3 DNA follows: TGCAGTGCGAGACGTCAGCAAGAGACCCAGTACTTC. Encoded protein: CSARRQQETQYF. The chain links TRBV20-1 to TRBJ2-5; D is unclear. Germline lookup yields CDR1 DFQATT and CDR2 SNEGSKA (reference sequence). Trimming took off 6 bases at V and 2 bases at J, with 10 bases between the two ends. CDR3 length: 12 residues.

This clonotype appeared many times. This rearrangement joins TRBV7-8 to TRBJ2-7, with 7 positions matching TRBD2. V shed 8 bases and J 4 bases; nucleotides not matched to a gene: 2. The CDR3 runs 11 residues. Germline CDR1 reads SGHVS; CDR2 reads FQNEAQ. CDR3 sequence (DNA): TGTGCCAGCGGACTAGGTTACGAGCAGTACTTC. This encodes CASGLGYEQYF.

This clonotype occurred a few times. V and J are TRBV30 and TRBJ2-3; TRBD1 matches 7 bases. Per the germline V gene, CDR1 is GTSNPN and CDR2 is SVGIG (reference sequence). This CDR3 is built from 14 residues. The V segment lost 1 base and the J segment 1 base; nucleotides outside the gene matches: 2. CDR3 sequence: CAWSDGTGTDTQYF. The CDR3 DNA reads TGTGCCTGGAGTGACGGGACAGGCACAGATACGCAGTATTTT.

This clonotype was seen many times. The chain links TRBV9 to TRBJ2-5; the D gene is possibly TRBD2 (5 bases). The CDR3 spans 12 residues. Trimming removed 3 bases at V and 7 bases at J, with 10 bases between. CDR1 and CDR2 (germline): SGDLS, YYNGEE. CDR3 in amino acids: CASSERSGTQYF. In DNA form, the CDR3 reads TGTGCCAGCAGCGAGCGGTCGGGGACCCAGTACTTC. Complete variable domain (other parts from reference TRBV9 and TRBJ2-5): DSGVTQTPKHLITATGQRVTLRCSPRSGDLSVYWYQQSLDQGLQFLIQYYNGEERAKGNILERFSAQQFPDLHSELNLSSLELGDSALYFCASSERSGTQYFGPGTRLLVL.

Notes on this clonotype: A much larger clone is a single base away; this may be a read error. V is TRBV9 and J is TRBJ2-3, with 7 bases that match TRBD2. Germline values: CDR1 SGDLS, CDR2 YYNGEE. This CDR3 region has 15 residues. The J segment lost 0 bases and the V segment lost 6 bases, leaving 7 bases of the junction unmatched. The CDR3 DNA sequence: TGTGCCAGCATCCCTGGCGGGAGCAGCACAGATACGCAGTATTTT. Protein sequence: CASIPGGSSTDTQYF.

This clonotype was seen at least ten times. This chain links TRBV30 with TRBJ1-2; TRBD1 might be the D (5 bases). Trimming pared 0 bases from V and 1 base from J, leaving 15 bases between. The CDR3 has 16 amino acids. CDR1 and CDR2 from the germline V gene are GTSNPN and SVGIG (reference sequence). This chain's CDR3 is CAWSVPGHRNNYGYTF. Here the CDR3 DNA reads TGTGCCTGGAGTGTACCGGGGCACAGAAATAACTATGGCTACACCTTC.

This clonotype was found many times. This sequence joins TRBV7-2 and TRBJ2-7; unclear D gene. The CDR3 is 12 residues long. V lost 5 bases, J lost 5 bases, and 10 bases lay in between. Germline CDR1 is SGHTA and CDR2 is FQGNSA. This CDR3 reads CASSLSLHEQYF. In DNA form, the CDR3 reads TGTGCCAGCAGCCTAAGCTTGCACGAGCAGTACTTC.

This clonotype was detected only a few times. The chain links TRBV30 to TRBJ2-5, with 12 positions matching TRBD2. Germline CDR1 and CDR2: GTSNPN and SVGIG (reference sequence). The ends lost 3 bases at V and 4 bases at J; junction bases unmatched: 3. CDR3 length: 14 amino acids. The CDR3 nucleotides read TGTGCCTGGAGCTCGGGACTAGCGGGAGAGACCCAGTACTTC. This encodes CAWSSGLAGETQYF.

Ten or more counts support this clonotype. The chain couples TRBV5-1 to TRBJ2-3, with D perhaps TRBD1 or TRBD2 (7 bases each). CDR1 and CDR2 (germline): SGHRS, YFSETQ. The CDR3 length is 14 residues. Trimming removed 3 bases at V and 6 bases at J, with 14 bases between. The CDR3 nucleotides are TGCGCCAGCAGCTCACGACAGGGAGGGGATACGCAGTATTTT. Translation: CASSSRQGGDTQYF.

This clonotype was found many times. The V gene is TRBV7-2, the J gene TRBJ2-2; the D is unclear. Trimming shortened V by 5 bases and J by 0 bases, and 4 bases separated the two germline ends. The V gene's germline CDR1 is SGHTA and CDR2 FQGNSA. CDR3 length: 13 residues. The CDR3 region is CASSRPNTGELFF. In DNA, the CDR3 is TGTGCCAGCAGCCGCCCGAACACCGGGGAGCTGTTTTTT.

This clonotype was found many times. CDR3 DNA sequence: TGCAGTGCTAATTCTGAGGGGTACGAGCAGTACTTC. This gives the protein CSANSEGYEQYF. V is TRBV20-1 and J is TRBJ2-7; D tentatively fits TRBD1 or TRBD2 (5 bases each). The V end was cut by 4 bases, the J end by 4 bases, with 11 bases between. Per germline, CDR1 DFQATT and CDR2 SNEGSKA (reference sequence). The CDR3 has 12 residues.

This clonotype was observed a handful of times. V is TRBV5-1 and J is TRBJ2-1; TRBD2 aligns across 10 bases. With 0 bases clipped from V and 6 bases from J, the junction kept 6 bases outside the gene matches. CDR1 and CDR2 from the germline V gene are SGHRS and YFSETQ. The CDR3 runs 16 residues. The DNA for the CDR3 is TGCGCCAGCAGCTTGGCCGGGGGACTAGCGCTCAATGAGCAGTTCTTC. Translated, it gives CASSLAGGLALNEQFF.

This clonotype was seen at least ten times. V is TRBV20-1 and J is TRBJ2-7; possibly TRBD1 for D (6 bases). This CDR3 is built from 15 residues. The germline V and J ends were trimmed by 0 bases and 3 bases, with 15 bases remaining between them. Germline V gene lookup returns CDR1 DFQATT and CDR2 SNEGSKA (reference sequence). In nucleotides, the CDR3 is TGCAGTGCTAGAGACCCTGAGACAGGAGGCTACGAGCAGTACTTC. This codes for CSARDPETGGYEQYF.

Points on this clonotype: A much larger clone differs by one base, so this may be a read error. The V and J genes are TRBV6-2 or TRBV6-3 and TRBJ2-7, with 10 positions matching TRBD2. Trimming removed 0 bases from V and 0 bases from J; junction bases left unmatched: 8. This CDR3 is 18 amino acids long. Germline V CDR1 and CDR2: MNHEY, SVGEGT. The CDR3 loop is CASSYSLLAGARSYEQYF. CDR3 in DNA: TGTGCCAGCAGTTACTCGTTGCTAGCGGGGGCCCGCTCCTACGAGCAGTACTTC.

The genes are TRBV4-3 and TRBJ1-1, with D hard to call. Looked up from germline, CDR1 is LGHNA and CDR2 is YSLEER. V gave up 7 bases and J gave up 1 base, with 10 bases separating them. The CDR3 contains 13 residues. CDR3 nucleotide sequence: TGCGCCAGCAAGGCCGGGCCGAACACTGAAGCTTTCTTT. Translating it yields CASKAGPNTEAFF.

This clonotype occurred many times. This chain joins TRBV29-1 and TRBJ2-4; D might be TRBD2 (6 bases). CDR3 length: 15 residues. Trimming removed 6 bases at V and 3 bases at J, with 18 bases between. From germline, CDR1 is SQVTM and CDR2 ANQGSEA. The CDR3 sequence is CSVTFSPGSKNIQYF. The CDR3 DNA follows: TGCAGCGTCACGTTTTCCCCCGGGAGCAAAAACATTCAGTACTTC.

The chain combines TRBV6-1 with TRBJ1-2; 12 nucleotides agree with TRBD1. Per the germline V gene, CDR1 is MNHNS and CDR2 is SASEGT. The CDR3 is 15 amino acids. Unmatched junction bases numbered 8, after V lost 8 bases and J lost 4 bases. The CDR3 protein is CASGGGQGAGYGYTF. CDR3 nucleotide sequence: TGTGCCAGCGGGGGGGGACAGGGGGCAGGCTATGGCTACACCTTC.